These 30 T cell receptor beta chains came from one sample sequenced in a study of blood T cell repertoires in COVID-19. Only in-frame clones appear in the TCRdb table, and some are missing; sequencing was by immunoSEQ multiplex PCR. There are approximately 260,000 clones in the sample; 89% occur only once, and around 4.6% lies in the top ten. Specimen: peripheral blood. The receptors originated from a woman aged 35 to 49 who had recovered from COVID-19.

The rearrangement joins TRBV12-3 or TRBV12-4 to TRBJ2-2; D gene ambiguous. The CDR3 sequence is 13 residues long. The V end lost 10 bases, the J end lost 3 bases, and 12 bases lay between the germline ends. The CDR3, as DNA: TGTGCCACTGCGGAGTGGGACACCGGGGAGCTGTTTTTT. Amino acids: CATAEWDTGELFF.

V usage is TRBV6-5 and J usage is TRBJ1-1, with TRBD1 identical over 9 bases. The ends lost 6 bases at V and 8 bases at J; junction bases unmatched: 13. The germline gives CDR1 MNHEY, CDR2 SVGAGI. The CDR3 totals 15 residues. Here the CDR3 DNA reads TGTGCCAGCAGGGCACCGGGACAGGGAACGCCCGAAGCTTTCTTT. Residues: CASRAPGQGTPEAFF.

The chain combines TRBV6-5 with TRBJ2-2, with D possibly TRBD1 on 5 matching bases. Trimming left V 10 bases short and J 7 bases short, with 19 bases between. CDR1 and CDR2 from the germline V gene are MNHEY and SVGAGI. This CDR3 is built from 14 residues. Written as DNA, the CDR3 is TGTGCCACTCAACTACAGGAACATGGCGGGGAGCTGTTTTTT. Translation: CATQLQEHGGELFF.

This clone was seen a few times. This sequence joins TRBV6-5 and TRBJ2-7, with 12 bases matching TRBD1. The CDR3 extends over 15 amino acids. J was trimmed by 9 bases and V by 4 bases; bases with no gene match: 10. Per germline, CDR1 MNHEY and CDR2 SVGAGI. The CDR3 is CASSLSGTGGSWQYF. DNA for the CDR3: TGTGCCAGCAGTTTATCCGGGACAGGGGGCTCATGGCAGTACTTC.

V is TRBV5-1 and J is TRBJ1-6; maybe TRBD1 (5 bases). V lost 0 bases and J lost 0, with 7 bases in between. The CDR3 totals 16 residues. Germline CDR1 and CDR2: SGHRS and YFSETQ. The CDR3 sequence is CASSLGQFSYNSPLHF. In DNA, the CDR3 is TGCGCCAGCAGCTTGGGACAGTTCTCCTATAATTCACCCCTCCACTTT.

This chain uses TRBV18 with TRBJ1-5; 8 nucleotides agree with TRBD1. CDR3 length equals 17 residues. Germline V gene sequence: CDR1 KGHSH, CDR2 LQKENI. V was clipped by 3 bases and J by 7 bases; unmatched bases: 14. CDR3 residues: CASSPAVGQGNTQPQHF. CDR3 DNA: TGTGCCAGCTCACCCGCCGTTGGACAGGGAAACACCCAGCCCCAGCATTTT.

The rearrangement uses TRBV4-3 and TRBJ2-7, with TRBD2 matching over 10 bases. J was trimmed by 0 bases and V by 1 base; bases with no gene match: 9. Germline CDR1 and CDR2: LGHNA and YSLEER. The CDR3 runs to 18 residues. The CDR3 sequence: CASSQGLAGSTLSYEQYV. For the CDR3, the DNA is TGCGCCAGCAGCCAAGGACTAGCGGGCTCGACACTCTCCTACGAGCAGTACGTC.

The J gene is TRBJ1-6, the V gene TRBV30, with TRBD1 identical over 10 bases. The J segment lost 8 bases and the V segment lost 4 bases, leaving 8 bases of the junction unmatched. The CDR3 contains 15 residues. Germline CDR1 and CDR2: GTSNPN and SVGIG (reference sequence). CDR3 sequence (DNA): TGTGCCTGGACCCGACAGGGGGCCTTTTATTCACCCCTCCACTTT. Encoded protein: CAWTRQGAFYSPLHF.

The gene calls are TRBV29-1 and TRBJ1-1, with D tentatively TRBD1 (6 bases). The V gene's germline CDR1 is SQVTM and CDR2 ANQGSEA. This CDR3 spans 13 amino acids. V was pared by 3 bases and J by 1 base, with 9 bases between. For the CDR3, the DNA is TGCAGCGTTGATAGGGGGAGGAACACTGAAGCTTTCTTT. This codes for CSVDRGRNTEAFF.

The V gene is TRBV12-3 or TRBV12-4, the J gene TRBJ2-1, with 8 bases fitting TRBD2. CDR3 size: 13 residues. V gave up 8 bases and J gave up 6 bases; unmatched junction bases: 6. The CDR3 coding sequence is TGTGCCAGCCATATCGGGGGGGGCAATGAGCAGTTCTTC. Its protein is CASHIGGGNEQFF.

The J gene is TRBJ2-3, the V gene TRBV10-3; 7 positions agree with TRBD2. Trimming removed 7 bases from V and 4 bases from J; junction bases left unmatched: 8. The length of the CDR3 is 14 residues. Germline loops: CDR1 ENHRY, CDR2 SYGVKD. The CDR3 sequence: CAITGGGSSDTQYF. For the CDR3, the DNA is TGTGCCATCACTGGTGGCGGGAGTTCAGATACGCAGTATTTT.

V and J are TRBV4-3 and TRBJ2-1; TRBD2 might be the D (5 bases). The CDR3 loop spans 17 amino acids. Trimming pared 0 bases from V and 0 bases from J, leaving 12 bases between. Germline V gene data show CDR1 as LGHNA and CDR2 as YSLEER. The CDR3 is CASSQDSAGYSYNEQFF. The CDR3 DNA is TGCGCCAGCAGCCAAGATTCGGCGGGCTACTCCTACAATGAGCAGTTCTTC.

The chain uses TRBV6-1 and TRBJ2-7, with a possible D match to TRBD1 (6 bases). CDR1 and CDR2 (germline): MNHNS, SASEGT. CDR3 length: 14 amino acids. V dropped 2 bases and J dropped 3 bases, with 11 bases sitting between them. CDR3 sequence (DNA): TGTGCCAGCAGTGAAAGGGACACGAACTACGAGCAGTACTTC. The encoded protein is CASSERDTNYEQYF.

The chain carries TRBV6-5 and TRBJ2-7; D gene uncertain. The CDR3 sequence is 11 residues long. Germline V gives CDR1 MNHEY, CDR2 SVGAGI. V shed 2 bases and J shed 7 bases, with 6 bases lying between them. For the CDR3, the DNA is TGTGCCAGCAGTTACAACTCGGAGCAGTACTTC. Encoded protein: CASSYNSEQYF.

This clone was found a few times. This rearrangement joins TRBV12-3 or TRBV12-4 to TRBJ1-6; 11 bases fit TRBD1. V dropped 6 bases and J dropped 8; count of bases not matched to a gene: 0. The length of the CDR3 is 13 residues. CDR3 amino acids: CASRGQGDSPLHF. The CDR3 DNA reads TGTGCCAGCAGGGGACAGGGGGATTCACCCCTCCACTTT.

V gene TRBV6-6 combines with J gene TRBJ2-7, with D possibly being TRBD1 (6 bases). The CDR3 totals 13 residues. Germline loops: CDR1 MNHNY, CDR2 SVGAGI (reference sequence). V shed 6 bases and J shed 2 bases, with 11 bases lying between them. Written as DNA, the CDR3 is TGTGCCAGCAGGGACAGTTCGGCCTACGAGCAGTACGTC. Translating gives CASRDSSAYEQYV.

A note on this clone: At one end the junction does not follow the germline gene, possibly because of a read error. The chain is built from TRBV6-6 and TRBJ2-3, with TRBD1 matching 7 bases. Per the germline V gene, CDR1 is MNHNY and CDR2 is SVGAGI (reference sequence). This CDR3 spans 13 amino acids. This CDR3 reads CASTGTGTDTQYF. Here the CDR3 DNA reads TGTGCGAGCACCGGGACAGGCACAGATACGCAGTATTTT.

The rearrangement links TRBV5-1 to TRBJ2-7; TRBD1 matches 9 bases. CDR1 and CDR2 from the germline V gene are SGHRS and YFSETQ. Unmatched junction bases numbered 5, after V lost 3 bases and J lost 4 bases. CDR3 length equals 14 residues. The CDR3, as DNA: TGCGCCAGCAGCTCGACAGGGGGTGGGTACGAGCAGTACTTC. This translates into CASSSTGGGYEQYF.

This clone was seen just once. The chain has TRBV9 and TRBJ1-1; 7 bases match TRBD1. There are 18 residues in the CDR3. The germline V gene has CDR1 SGDLS and CDR2 YYNGEE. Trimming at V came to 3 bases and at J to 2 bases, leaving 16 bases not matched to a gene. The CDR3 spells CASSDRGSRGDINTEAFF. CDR3 nucleotide sequence: TGTGCCAGCAGCGATAGAGGGTCCAGGGGGGATATTAACACTGAAGCTTTCTTT. Using reference TRBV9 and TRBJ1-1 for the parts outside the CDR3, the full variable domain is DSGVTQTPKHLITATGQRVTLRCSPRSGDLSVYWYQQSLDQGLQFLIQYYNGEERAKGNILERFSAQQFPDLHSELNLSSLELGDSALYFCASSDRGSRGDINTEAFFGQGTRLTVV.

V is TRBV7-6 and J is TRBJ2-1, with TRBD2 matching over 7 bases. With V trimmed by 1 base and J by 0 bases, 6 bases remained unmatched. The germline V gene has CDR1 SGHVS and CDR2 FNYEAQ. The CDR3 length is 17 residues. CDR3 in DNA: TGTGCCAGCAGCTTAGTTCGGGGGGAGAGCTCCTACAATGAGCAGTTCTTC. Translating it yields CASSLVRGESSYNEQFF. The full variable domain, in which reference TRBV7-6 and TRBJ2-1 provide the parts outside the CDR3, is GAGVSQSPRYKVTKRGQDVALRCDPISGHVSLYWYRQALGQGPEFLTYFNYEAQQDKSGLPNDRFSAERPEGSISTLTIQRTEQRDSAMYRCASSLVRGESSYNEQFFGPGTRLTVL.

The rearrangement links TRBV11-2 to TRBJ1-3; tentatively, D is TRBD1 (5 bases). Trimming left V 0 bases short and J 0 bases short, with 12 bases between. This CDR3 comprises 17 residues. CDR1 and CDR2 (germline): SGHAT, FQNNGV. The CDR3 protein is CASSLDAGTGSGNTIYF. The DNA for the CDR3 is TGTGCCAGCAGCTTAGATGCCGGGACTGGCTCTGGAAACACCATATATTTT.

The CDR3 DNA is TGTGCCAGTAGTATTGAGGCTTCGAACACTGAAGCTTTCTTT. It yields the protein CASSIEASNTEAFF. The chain recombines TRBV19 with TRBJ1-1; D remains unclear. V lost 3 bases, J lost 1 base, and 9 bases lay in between. This CDR3 spans 14 amino acids. Looked up from germline, CDR1 is LNHDA and CDR2 is SQIVND (reference sequence).

This chain links TRBV3-1 (or the pseudogene TRBV3-2) with TRBJ1-1, with 8 nucleotides matching TRBD1. Germline V gives CDR1 LGHDT, CDR2 YNNKEL (reference sequence). The CDR3 is 15 amino acids. V was pared by 2 bases and J by 3 bases, with 5 bases of the junction left unmatched. CDR3 region: CASSQYSQGDTEAFF. The CDR3 DNA sequence: TGTGCCAGCAGCCAATATTCACAGGGGGACACTGAAGCTTTCTTT.

The chain couples TRBV7-3 to TRBJ2-3; D possibly corresponds to TRBD2 (5 bases). CDR3 length: 16 residues. CDR1 and CDR2 from the germline V gene are SGHTA and FQGTGA. The ends were cut back, 1 base at V and 0 bases at J, with 11 bases in the middle. The CDR3 region has the DNA TGTGCCAGCAGCTTAATTCCTTGGACTAGCACAGATACGCAGTATTTT. It is translated as CASSLIPWTSTDTQYF.

The CDR3, as DNA: TGTGCCAGCAGCTTGTCACAGGGGAGGAATGAGCAGTTCTTC. Translating it yields CASSLSQGRNEQFF. The gene calls are TRBV5-4 and TRBJ2-1; D might be TRBD1 (7 bases). The CDR3 runs 14 residues. The V and J ends lost 1 base and 7 bases respectively, with 12 bases between them. Germline V lookup: CDR1 SGHNT, CDR2 YYREEE (reference sequence).

The V gene is TRBV5-1, the J gene TRBJ2-3, with 10 bases matching TRBD2. CDR3 length equals 14 residues. V lost 4 bases and J lost 6; bases outside the gene matches: 5. Germline assignment: CDR1 SGHRS and CDR2 YFSETQ. CDR3 loop: CASSPSGSGDTQYF. CDR3 in DNA: TGCGCCAGCAGCCCTAGCGGGAGTGGGGATACGCAGTATTTT.

The V and J genes are TRBV21-1 and TRBJ2-3; TRBD1 is the table's D call and was not checked against the DNA. TRBV21-1 is deemed a pseudogene. The CDR3 covers 14 residues. The CDR3 DNA reads as TGTGCCAGCAGCAATTCTTCCTCAGGAGATACGCAGTATTTT. It is translated as CASSNSSSGDTQYF.

This sequence joins TRBV7-2 and TRBJ1-1; 8 bases fit TRBD1. In germline, CDR1 is SGHTA, CDR2 FQGNSA. The ends lost 3 bases at V and 3 bases at J; junction bases unmatched: 3. The CDR3 is 14 residues long. The CDR3 loop reads CASSFDRGDTEAFF. CDR3 nucleotide sequence: TGTGCCAGCAGCTTTGACAGGGGTGACACTGAAGCTTTCTTT.

The chain has TRBV3-1 (or the pseudogene TRBV3-2) and TRBJ2-3; TRBD2 agrees at 10 bases. Germline V lookup: CDR1 LGHDT, CDR2 YNNKEL (reference sequence). The CDR3 is made up of 16 amino acids. The V gene end was trimmed by 8 bases and the J gene end by 3 bases; junction bases not matched to a gene: 11. This chain's CDR3 is CASSGLAVARTDTQYF. DNA for the CDR3: TGTGCCAGCTCAGGACTAGCGGTGGCGAGGACAGATACGCAGTATTTT.

The rearrangement joins TRBV9 to TRBJ2-7, with 11 bases that match TRBD1. Germline V gene data show CDR1 as SGDLS and CDR2 as YYNGEE. The V segment lost 3 bases and the J segment 3 bases; nucleotides outside the gene matches: 2. The CDR3 contains 14 residues. CDR3 sequence (DNA): TGTGCCAGCAGCGCCGGGACAGGGGGCTACGAGCAGTACTTC. Protein product: CASSAGTGGYEQYF.